Below are 2 T cell receptor beta chains sequenced from a single sample in a study of STAT5B mutations in CD4+ large granular lymphocyte leukemia. Produced via immunoSEQ multiplex PCR; TCRdb's table is partial and in-frame only. The sample records 30,000 to 35,000 clones, roughly 88% being singletons. Specimen: CD4+ T cells from blood buffy coats. These receptor sequences come from a human donor in good health.

This chain connects TRBV7-9 to TRBJ1-2, with 7 bases lining up with TRBD1. This CDR3 spans 18 amino acids. V lost 4 bases to trimming and J lost 6 bases; unmatched junction nucleotides: 20. CDR1 is SEHNR and CDR2 is FQNEAQ in the germline V gene (reference sequence). CDR3 sequence reads: CASSSRDSGFLRLDGYTF. The CDR3 nucleotides are TGTGCCAGCAGCTCCCGGGACAGTGGGTTTCTGAGGCTGGATGGCTACACCTTC.

The gene calls are TRBV4-1 and TRBJ1-4, with no clear D. Germline V lookup: CDR1 MGHRA, CDR2 YSYEKL. Trimming removed 2 bases from V and 7 bases from J, with 14 bases in between. The CDR3 extends over 15 amino acids. CDR3 sequence (DNA): TGCGCCAGCAGCCAATTACAGCCTCATCTTGAAAAACTGTTTTTT. Amino acids: CASSQLQPHLEKLFF.